Shown below are 29 T cell receptor beta chains from a single sample sequenced in a study of identifying expanded T cells in peripheral blood. Some clones are missing from TCRdb's copy, which holds only in-frame ones; the method was immunoSEQ multiplex PCR. Of about 82,000 clones listed, 70% to 90% were seen once; the top ten hold 7% to 7.5%. Sequenced material: blood. These receptors were collected from a person aged 18 to 75 in good health.

This chain links TRBV18 with TRBJ2-3, with D hard to call. V lost 3 bases and J 5 bases, leaving 6 bases between the germline ends. This CDR3 is built from 12 residues. Germline V gene lookup returns CDR1 KGHSH and CDR2 LQKENI. The CDR3, as DNA: TGTGCCAGCTCACCTTGGCAAGATACGCAGTATTTT. Translating it yields CASSPWQDTQYF.

The chain couples TRBV4-1 to TRBJ1-2, with a weak D call TRBD1 (6 bases). V was shortened by 0 bases and J by 0 bases, with 8 bases between the two germline ends. The CDR3 loop spans 15 amino acids. Germline assignment: CDR1 MGHRA and CDR2 YSYEKL. CDR3 coding DNA: TGCGCCAGCAGCCAAGAGGGGGGGCCTAACTATGGCTACACCTTC. It codes for CASSQEGGPNYGYTF.

V and J are TRBV29-1 and TRBJ1-2; a weak D match, TRBD1 (5 bases). The CDR3 consists of 11 residues. CDR1 and CDR2 (germline): SQVTM, ANQGSEA. V shed 1 base and J shed 6 bases, with 6 bases lying between them. CDR3 in DNA: TGCAGCGTTGAAGCCAGGGATGGCTACACCTTC. It specifies CSVEARDGYTF.

The rearrangement joins TRBV19 to TRBJ1-1; D uncertain. CDR3 length: 14 residues. In germline, CDR1 is LNHDA, CDR2 SQIVND (reference sequence). Trimming took off 8 bases at V and 4 bases at J, with 17 bases between the two ends. The DNA for the CDR3 is TGTGCCAGTTTGAGAGGGCCGGTGGGCACTGAAGCTTTCTTT. This codes for CASLRGPVGTEAFF. Full variable domain (missing parts from reference TRBV19 and TRBJ1-1): DGGITQSPKYLFRKEGQNVTLSCEQNLNHDAMYWYRQDPGQGLRLIYYSQIVNDFQKGDIAEGYSVSREKKESFPLTVTSAQKNPTAFYLCASLRGPVGTEAFFGQGTRLTVV.

The chain combines TRBV20-1 with TRBJ1-2; D remains ambiguous. In germline, CDR1 is DFQATT, CDR2 SNEGSKA (reference sequence). CDR3 length: 11 residues. Trimming took off 3 bases at V and 3 bases at J, with 5 bases between the two ends. The CDR3 loop reads CSASHDYGYTF. The DNA of the CDR3 is TGCAGTGCTAGTCATGACTATGGCTACACCTTC.

V is TRBV7-2 and J is TRBJ1-2; D unresolved. Trimming took 5 bases from V and 7 from J, leaving 14 bases between them. Per germline, CDR1 SGHTA and CDR2 FQGNSA. This CDR3 is built from 13 residues. The CDR3 DNA follows: TGTGCCAGCAGCCCCGGTGGTGGTGGTGGCTACACCTTC. Its protein product is CASSPGGGGGYTF.

For the CDR3, the DNA is TGTGCCAGCAGCAAAGGCCAAAAAGGTGTGGTGTGGACAGGGAGCTCCTACGAGCAGTACTTC. This sequence encodes CASSKGQKGVVWTGSSYEQYF. The J gene is TRBJ2-7, the V gene TRBV21-1; TRBD1 is the table's D call, not checked against the DNA. TRBV21-1 is described as a pseudogene. CDR3 size: 21 residues.

The rearrangement joins TRBV5-5 to TRBJ1-2, with D tentatively TRBD1 (5 bases). CDR1 and CDR2 from the germline V gene are SGHKS and YYEKEE (reference sequence). Trimming left V 4 bases short and J 4 bases short, with 14 bases between. This CDR3 is built from 14 residues. CDR3 protein: CASSPPRGGYGYTF. The CDR3 coding sequence is TGTGCCAGCAGCCCCCCCCGGGGCGGCTATGGCTACACCTTC.

The chain is built from TRBV29-1 and TRBJ1-2, with 8 bases that match TRBD1. CDR1 SQVTM and CDR2 ANQGSEA come from the germline V gene. The J segment lost 7 bases and the V segment lost 2 bases, leaving 9 bases of the junction unmatched. The CDR3 extends over 14 amino acids. The CDR3 nucleotides are TGCAGCGTTGAAATACTGACAGGGGTGGGTGGCTACACCTTC. Amino acid sequence: CSVEILTGVGGYTF.

CDR3 sequence: CASSLGGTGLQNTEAFF. DNA for the CDR3: TGTGCCAGCAGCTTGGGGGGGACAGGGTTACAGAACACTGAAGCTTTCTTT. The chain employs TRBV7-2 and TRBJ1-1, with 9 bases lining up with TRBD1. V gave up 3 bases and J gave up 1 base; unmatched junction bases: 9. The germline CDR1 and CDR2 sequences are SGHTA and FQGNSA. The CDR3 extends over 17 amino acids.

This clone appeared once. The chain couples TRBV7-2 to TRBJ1-2; the match to TRBD1 covers 9 bases. J lost 7 bases, V lost 4 bases, and 10 bases had no gene match. From germline, CDR1 is SGHTA and CDR2 FQGNSA. This CDR3 region has 15 residues. CDR3 sequence (DNA): TGTGCCAGCAGCTCCGCCCCGGGACAGGGCTTTGGCTACACCTTC. Its translation is CASSSAPGQGFGYTF. Variable domain in full (rest from reference TRBV7-2 and TRBJ1-2): GAGVSQSPSNKVTEKGKDVELRCDPISGHTALYWYRQSLGQGLEFLIYFQGNSAPDKSGLPSDRFSAERTGGSVSTLTIQRTQQEDSAVYLCASSSAPGQGFGYTFGSGTRLTVV.

This rearrangement joins TRBV9 to TRBJ2-2; the D is unclear. V lost 1 base and J 6 bases, leaving 7 bases between the germline ends. The V gene's germline CDR1 is SGDLS and CDR2 YYNGEE. This CDR3 has 13 amino acids. The CDR3 protein is CASSVSSSGELFF. The CDR3 DNA reads TGTGCCAGCAGCGTATCGAGTTCCGGGGAGCTGTTTTTT.

The chain recombines TRBV11-3 with TRBJ1-4; D uncertain. The germline V and J ends were trimmed by 2 bases and 8 bases, with 18 bases remaining between them. The CDR3 length is 16 residues. From germline, CDR1 is SGHNT and CDR2 YENEEA. The CDR3 loop reads CASSLRTQPGSEKLFF. The CDR3 DNA sequence: TGTGCCAGCAGCTTACGGACTCAACCTGGATCCGAAAAACTGTTTTTT.

The V and J genes are TRBV30 and TRBJ1-6, with D possibly TRBD1 on 5 matching bases. The germline V gene has CDR1 GTSNPN and CDR2 SVGIG (reference sequence). Trimming removed 0 bases at V and 14 bases at J, with 14 bases between. This CDR3 is 13 amino acids long. The CDR3 DNA sequence: TGTGCCTGGAGTGTAGTACGGGGGGGGGCCCTCCACTTT. Protein product: CAWSVVRGGALHF.

The chain uses TRBV5-4 and TRBJ1-2; D not resolved. This CDR3 comprises 13 residues. Trimming removed 0 bases from V and 4 bases from J, with 7 bases in between. Per germline, CDR1 SGHNT and CDR2 YYREEE (reference sequence). CDR3 residues: CASSLASGYGYTF. The CDR3 nucleotides are TGTGCCAGCAGCTTGGCTTCTGGCTATGGCTACACCTTC.

A single count supports this clone. The chain has TRBV2 and TRBJ2-7; 10 bases align to TRBD1. The CDR3 extends over 15 amino acids. J gave up 4 bases and V 6 bases, and 9 bases lay outside the gene matches. The germline V gene has CDR1 SNHLY and CDR2 FYNNEI. In nucleotides, the CDR3 is TGTGCCAGCAGCCCGACAGGGGGCACTTTGTACGAGCAGTACTTC. Translated: CASSPTGGTLYEQYF. The whole variable domain, filled in from reference TRBV2 and TRBJ2-7, reads EPEVTQTPSHQVTQMGQEVILRCVPISNHLYFYWYRQILGQKVEFLVSFYNNEISEKSEIFDDQFSVERPDGSNFTLKIRSTKLEDSAMYFCASSPTGGTLYEQYFGPGTRLTVT.

This chain connects TRBV6-6 to TRBJ1-5; tentatively, D is TRBD1 (6 bases). Trimming pared 8 bases from V and 0 bases from J, leaving 14 bases between. The CDR3 covers 15 residues. From germline, CDR1 is MNHNY and CDR2 SVGAGI (reference sequence). CDR3 sequence (DNA): TGTGCCAGCCACAGAGGGGGGGATAGCAATCAGCCCCAGCATTTT. It is translated as CASHRGGDSNQPQHF.

This clone was picked up a small number of times. The gene calls are TRBV19 and TRBJ2-1, with unresolved D. Germline lookup yields CDR1 LNHDA and CDR2 SQIVND (reference sequence). The CDR3 runs 17 residues. V was shortened by 3 bases and J by 0 bases, with 15 bases between the two germline ends. In DNA form, the CDR3 reads TGTGCCAGTAGTATGTTAGGAACCCTAAACTCCTACAATGAGCAGTTCTTC. Its protein is CASSMLGTLNSYNEQFF. The variable domain in full, with the rest retrieved from reference TRBV19 and TRBJ2-1, is DGGITQSPKYLFRKEGQNVTLSCEQNLNHDAMYWYRQDPGQGLRLIYYSQIVNDFQKGDIAEGYSVSREKKESFPLTVTSAQKNPTAFYLCASSMLGTLNSYNEQFFGPGTRLTVL.

The chain recombines TRBV28 with TRBJ2-1; D call uncertain. Germline V CDR1 and CDR2: MDHEN, SYDVKM. This CDR3 is 14 amino acids long. Trimming stripped 6 bases from V and 5 bases from J, with 14 bases between. Here the CDR3 reads CASSSTSINNEQFF. CDR3 in DNA: TGTGCCAGCAGCTCGACTTCCATAAACAATGAGCAGTTCTTC.

V gene TRBV10-3 combines with J gene TRBJ2-1; 13 nucleotides align to TRBD2. The CDR3 is 14 residues long. J lost 8 bases, V lost 6 bases, and 4 bases had no gene match. CDR1 is ENHRY, CDR2 SYGVKD, per germline. As DNA, the CDR3 is TGTGCCATCAGGACTAGCGGGAGGAAGCATGAGCAGTTCTTC. Translating gives CAIRTSGRKHEQFF.

The gene calls are TRBV5-1 and TRBJ1-2; a weak D match, TRBD1 (5 bases). V lost 4 bases to trimming and J lost 2 bases, with 12 bases between them. Germline V gene sequence: CDR1 SGHRS, CDR2 YFSETQ. This CDR3 comprises 14 residues. Written as DNA, the CDR3 is TGCGCCAGCAGCCCTGTGGGGCAGAACTATGGCTACACCTTC. Encoded protein: CASSPVGQNYGYTF.

The chain carries TRBV6-1 and TRBJ2-6, with D unresolved. Trimming left V 8 bases short and J 1 base short, with 12 bases between. Germline CDR1 is MNHNS and CDR2 is SASEGT. The CDR3 is made up of 15 amino acids. CDR3 residues: CASREGFSGANVLTF. DNA for the CDR3: TGTGCCAGCCGAGAAGGATTTTCTGGGGCCAACGTCCTGACTTTC.

This rearrangement joins TRBV20-1 to TRBJ2-3; D is unclear. CDR3 length: 11 residues. Germline V lookup: CDR1 DFQATT, CDR2 SNEGSKA (reference sequence). Trimming left V 6 bases short and J 5 bases short, with 9 bases between. CDR3 DNA: TGCAGTGCCCCCGTCGGAGATACGCAGTATTTT. Translation: CSAPVGDTQYF.

The rearrangement uses TRBV7-2 and TRBJ2-7; D gene unclear. V lost 3 bases, J lost 4 bases, and 4 bases lay in between. CDR1 is SGHTA, CDR2 FQGNSA, per germline. The CDR3 length is 11 residues. DNA for the CDR3: TGTGCCAGCAGCTTCCAATACGAGCAGTACTTC. Protein: CASSFQYEQYF.

The V call is TRBV4-1, the J call TRBJ1-1, with no clear D. This CDR3 is 16 amino acids long. The V end lost 0 bases, the J end lost 0 bases, and 11 bases lay between the germline ends. The germline V gene has CDR1 MGHRA and CDR2 YSYEKL. CDR3 protein: CASSQEGGSLNTEAFF. The DNA for the CDR3 is TGCGCCAGCAGCCAAGAAGGAGGCAGCTTGAACACTGAAGCTTTCTTT.

This chain links TRBV4-3 with TRBJ1-6, with unresolved D. The CDR3 has 16 residues. Trimming removed 1 base at V and 4 bases at J, with 11 bases between. Germline CDR1 reads LGHNA; CDR2 reads YSLEER. In nucleotides, the CDR3 is TGCGCCAGCAGCCAAGTTATCGGCAGGTATAATTCACCCCTCCACTTT. Translated, it gives CASSQVIGRYNSPLHF.

This chain links TRBV19 with TRBJ1-5; the D is unclear. Trimming shortened V by 3 bases and J by 2 bases, and 26 bases separated the two germline ends. The CDR3 consists of 20 residues. Per germline, CDR1 LNHDA and CDR2 SQIVND (reference sequence). CDR3: CASSISPLRGFPWGNQPQHF. The CDR3 DNA follows: TGTGCCAGTAGTATTTCCCCCCTTAGAGGATTTCCATGGGGCAATCAGCCCCAGCATTTT.

V and J are TRBV13 and TRBJ1-1; no firm D call. Germline V gene sequence: CDR1 PRHDT, CDR2 FYEKMQ (reference sequence). The germline V and J ends were trimmed by 5 bases and 1 base, with 17 bases remaining between them. The CDR3 is 16 residues long. CDR3 sequence reads: CASSPSGNPRNTEAFF. The CDR3 region has the DNA TGTGCCAGCAGCCCCTCGGGGAACCCGAGGAACACTGAAGCTTTCTTT.

As regards this clone: The sample contains more than one DNA sequence encoding this CDR3. The chain links TRBV11-2 to TRBJ2-7, with D possibly being TRBD2 (5 bases). The germline CDR1 and CDR2 sequences are SGHAT and FQNNGV. V was shortened by 2 bases and J by 6 bases, with 8 bases between the two germline ends. The CDR3 spans 12 residues. This chain's CDR3 is CASSLTRGEQYF. For the CDR3, the DNA is TGTGCCAGCAGCTTAACCCGGGGCGAGCAGTACTTC.